This TCR beta chain was retrieved from a study of T cells after yellow fever vaccination. Overall study results and limits: Re-detected after boosting: most primary clones, approximately 97% of CD4 and 88% of CD8.

This CDR3 is 12 amino acids long. Trimming removed 3 bases at V and 3 bases at J, with 8 bases between. Per the germline V gene, CDR1 is DFQATT and CDR2 is SNEGSKA (reference sequence). This clonotype has a count of ten or more. What it binds is not known. They built TCR cDNA with 5'RACE template switching, a step that put in a universal primer site and UMIs. TCRdb processed the 5' RACE reads anew with MiXCR; each CDR3 protein has one entry. Counted here are fewer than 450,000 distinct CDR3 sequences, around 8.1% occurring once; the ten biggest clones make up roughly 15%. The sequencing used PBMCs, collected approximately 47 days after the first yellow fever vaccination. The chain combines TRBV20-1 with TRBJ1-2; TRBD1 might be the D (6 bases). The clonotype originates from a man younger than 30 who received the YFV17D yellow fever vaccine. Written as DNA, the CDR3 is TGCAGTGCTAGGAACAGGGACTATGGCTACACCTTC. Encoded protein: CSARNRDYGYTF.